This TCR beta chain was obtained from a study of T cell repertoires in cytomegalovirus infection. This clonotype was observed a handful of times. The antigen is not known. The CDR3 has 13 amino acids. Germline CDR1 is MNHEY and CDR2 is SVGAGI. V was shortened by 0 bases and J by 8 bases, with 7 bases between the two germline ends. MiXCR, applied by TCRdb to the reads, yields one record per CDR3 protein. The profile covers 750,000 to 900,000 distinct CDR3 sequences, with roughly 28% appearing a single time and 13% taken by the ten largest. This specimen consisted of cultured CD8+ T cells from PBMCs, obtained from culture after CMV antigen stimulation. J is TRBJ2-2 and V is TRBV6-5; D ambiguous. This TCR was recovered from a human donor in good health (CMV status not recorded). Some clones in this sample may be carry-over from other donors' samples. The CDR3 sequence is CASSYSPSGELFF. The CDR3 nucleotides are TGTGCCAGCAGTTACTCTCCGTCGGGGGAGCTGTTTTTT.